This TCR beta chain was found in a study of blood T cell repertoires in COVID-19. The V and J ends lost 6 bases and 5 bases, in that order; junction bases with no gene match: 10. Looked up from germline, CDR1 is MNHEY and CDR2 is SVGAGI. This CDR3 has 15 residues. Clones were sequenced by immunoSEQ multiplex PCR, and TCRdb holds only the in-frame ones, with some missing. The sample contains about 51,000 clones, around 93% of which appear only once. The rearrangement uses TRBV6-5 and TRBJ2-3; the match to TRBD1 covers 8 bases. The sequence derives from a man aged 50-60 years with acute or convalescent COVID-19. Sequencing was carried out using peripheral blood. Here the CDR3 DNA reads TGTGCCAGCAGCGCAGGACAGGGATCTAAAGATACGCAGTATTTT. This gives the protein CASSAGQGSKDTQYF.